The sequence of this T cell receptor beta chain was determined in a study of T-cell reconstitution after alpha-beta-depleted transplantation in children. V was shortened by 7 bases and J by 0 bases, with 16 bases between the two germline ends. CDR3 length: 16 residues. Germline V lookup: CDR1 MDHEN, CDR2 SYDVKM. Preparing the TCRbeta library involved the use of unique molecular identifiers. TCRdb reanalysed the PCR reads using MiXCR and keeps one entry per CDR3 protein. The profile shows fewer than 700,000 distinct CDR3 sequences, 10% to 15% of them singletons. V usage is TRBV28 and J usage is TRBJ2-1, with no clear D. This TCR derives from a male patient between 10 and 17 years old who had a stem cell transplant for acute myeloid leukemia, so the T cells may come from the graft donor. The starting material was PBMCs, mostly from graft donor cells, obtained 360 days after TCRalphabeta/CD19-depleted stem cell transplant. For the CDR3, the DNA is TGTGCCAGCACCGTCAGAGGTTACAGCTCCTACAATGAGCAGTTCTTC. It encodes CASTVRGYSSYNEQFF. The full variable domain, in which reference TRBV28 and TRBJ2-1 provide the parts outside the CDR3, is DVKVTQSSRYLVKRTGEKVFLECVQDMDHENMFWYRQDPGLGLRLIYFSYDVKMKEKGDIPEGYSVSREKKERFSLILESASTNQTSMYLCASTVRGYSSYNEQFFGPGTRLTVL.